The rows below give T cell receptor beta chains drawn from one sample of a study of T cells in localized non-small cell lung cancer. TCRdb's table, derived via immunoSEQ multiplex PCR, lists solely in-frame clones and lacks some. This table has 25,000 to 35,000 clones, roughly 89% appearing once. The specimen was peripheral blood, collected before any cancer treatment. The origin of the receptors is a female donor older than 55 with stage I lung adenocarcinoma. CDR3s include the opening cysteine and the closing phenylalanine or tryptophan. D genes are given only for firm matches. Clone size is given for some rows only: seen once, a few or many times, or a class if the clone is expanded.

-	-	TRBV30	TRBJ1-3	14	TGTGCCTGGAGTTGGAGTCAGGGCGGACACACCATATATTTT	CAWSWSQGGHTIYF
-	-	TRBV7-9	TRBJ1-1	13	TGTGCCAGCAGCTTAGGATCGAACACTGAAGCTTTCTTT	CASSLGSNTEAFF
TRBD2	-	TRBV28	TRBJ2-7	15	TGTGCCAGCAGTTTCCCGACTAGCGGAACCTACGAGCAGTACTTC	CASSFPTSGTYEQYF
-	-	TRBV2	TRBJ2-7	15	TGTGCCAGCACCCAAACCAACCCAGGGAGCTACGAGCAGTACTTC	CASTQTNPGSYEQYF
TRBD2	-	TRBV7-8	TRBJ2-2	15	TGTGCCAGCAGCCGCTTAGCGGGAGTTTCCGGGGAGCTGTTTTTT	CASSRLAGVSGELFF
-	-	TRBV6-6	TRBJ2-7	12	TGTGCCAGCAGTTCGGGCCAATACGAGCAGTACTTC	CASSSGQYEQYF
TRBD1	-	TRBV28	TRBJ1-5	15	TGTGCCAGCAGAGTGGACAGGGGGGTCAATCAGCCCCAGCATTTT	CASRVDRGVNQPQHF
TRBD2	-	TRBV7-9	TRBJ2-1	12	TGTGCCAGCAGCTTAAACCCTAGCGGTTCGTTCTTC	CASSLNPSGSFF
-	-	TRBV28	TRBJ2-7	14	TGTGCCAGCAGCCTCATTGGGGTCTCCTACGAGCAGTACTTC	CASSLIGVSYEQYF
-	-	TRBV28	TRBJ1-1	16	TGTGCCAGCAGTTTAACAAGGACAGTACTGAACACTGAAGCTTTCTTT	CASSLTRTVLNTEAFF
-	once	TRBV2	TRBJ1-1	14	TGTGCCAGCAGTGCCCCGGCGGGGAACACTGAAGCTTTCTTT	CASSAPAGNTEAFF
-	few	TRBV18	TRBJ1-1	14	TGTGCCAGCTCGGAGGGGGACGAAAACACTGAAGCTTTCTTT	CASSEGDENTEAFF
TRBD1	once	TRBV4-2	TRBJ1-1	17	TGTGCCAGCAGCCCACAGGGGGTTCTAAAATCAAACACTGAAGCTTTCTTT	CASSPQGVLKSNTEAFF
TRBD2	-	TRBV9	TRBJ2-1	16	TGTGCCAGCAGCGTGGGTGGGACTAGCGCTTACAATGAGCAGTTCTTC	CASSVGGTSAYNEQFF
-	-	TRBV7-2	TRBJ2-4	15	TGTGCCAGCAGCTTAGCGGCCAATGCCAAAAACATTCAGTACTTC	CASSLAANAKNIQYF
TRBD1	-	TRBV6-5	TRBJ2-7	14	TGTGCCAGCAGACAGGACAGGGCCTCCTACGAGCAGTACTTC	CASRQDRASYEQYF
-	few	TRBV5-4	TRBJ2-1	12	TGTGCCAGCAGCTTGGAGTACAATGAGCAGTTCTTC	CASSLEYNEQFF
-	-	TRBV13	TRBJ2-7	17	TGTGCCAGCAGTCTGTTATCGTCCGGACGAGGCTCCTACGAGCAGTACTTC	CASSLLSSGRGSYEQYF
-	once	TRBV6-5	TRBJ1-2	15	TGTGCCAGCAGTTATAGTGGCGTACCCGGGAATGGCTACACCTTC	CASSYSGVPGNGYTF
-	-	TRBV7-9	TRBJ2-1	13	TGTGCCAGCAGGCGAGCTGGAGGAAAGGAGCAGTTCTTC	CASRRAGGKEQFF
-	-	TRBV7-9	TRBJ1-1	12	TGTGCCAGCAGCGGAAAGAACACTGAAGCTTTCTTT	CASSGKNTEAFF
TRBD2	-	TRBV5-4	TRBJ2-7	14	TGTGCCAGCAGCGTCGGACTAGCGGCCTACGAGCAGTACTTC	CASSVGLAAYEQYF
-	-	TRBV27	TRBJ2-1	14	TGTGCCAGCAGTTCCCCGGAGGGGATTAATGAGCAGTTCTTC	CASSSPEGINEQFF
TRBD2	-	TRBV6-5	TRBJ2-1	15	TGTGCCAGCAGTTACACCGGGACTAGCGGGAATGAGCAGTTCTTC	CASSYTGTSGNEQFF
TRBD2	-	TRBV9	TRBJ2-7	15	TGTGCCAGCAGCCCGCAAGGACTAGCGGGAGGGAAGCAGTACTTC	CASSPQGLAGGKQYF
-	-	TRBV30	TRBJ2-7	13	TGTGCCTGGAGACGAGGGAGAGCCTACGAGCAGTACTTC	CAWRRGRAYEQYF
-	-	TRBV9	TRBJ2-2	15	TGTGCCAGCAGCGTATCGCCCAGTAACACCGGGGAGCTGTTTTTT	CASSVSPSNTGELFF
-	-	TRBV7-2	TRBJ1-2	14	TGTGCCAGCAGCTTAGGGACAGCGGCGGGTGGCTACACCTTC	CASSLGTAAGGYTF
-	-	TRBV10-1	TRBJ1-1	13	TGCGCCAGCAGTGCCGATGGGTTCACTGAAGCTTTCTTT	CASSADGFTEAFF
TRBD1	-	TRBV28	TRBJ2-1	16	TGTGCCAGCAGTTTGATAGGGGGACAGGGGGCCAATGAGCAGTTCTTC	CASSLIGGQGANEQFF
TRBD1	few	TRBV4-1	TRBJ1-2	15	TGCGCCAGCAGCCAAGATGGCACAGGGGGCCTGAGCTACACCTTC	CASSQDGTGGLSYTF
-	-	TRBV7-2	TRBJ2-7	15	TGTGCCAGCAGCGAGGCCGGGACTTACTCCTACGAGCAGTACTTC	CASSEAGTYSYEQYF
-	-	TRBV7-2	TRBJ1-1	13	TGTGCCAGCAGCTTAAGTCGGAACACTGAAGCTTTCTTT	CASSLSRNTEAFF
-	-	TRBV6-6	TRBJ1-2	12	TGTGCCAGCAGTTACTCAGGGACATCGTACCACTTC	CASSYSGTSYHF
TRBD2	-	TRBV29-1	TRBJ2-3	14	TGCAGCGGATCGACTAGCGGGAGCACAGATACGCAGTATTTT	CSGSTSGSTDTQYF
-	-	TRBV4-3	TRBJ2-1	16	TGCGCCAGCAGCCAAGTAGGGACCCAGCTTCGGAATGAGCAGTTCTTC	CASSQVGTQLRNEQFF